One sample yielded the 23 T cell receptor beta chains listed below, sequenced in a study of graft-versus-host responses after intestinal transplantation. Using immunoSEQ multiplex PCR, the repertoire was profiled, and TCRdb retains in-frame clones only, with some absent. In the table there are some 100,000 clones, roughly 90% of which are singletons. Their specific antigens are unknown. This sample comprised unstimulated CD8+ T cells sorted from spleen or lymph node cells, obtained before transplant. Receptor source: a human donor who was the organ donor for an intestinal transplant.

This chain links TRBV18 with TRBJ1-6, with D tentatively TRBD1 (6 bases). The V end lost 3 bases, the J end lost 6 bases, and 18 bases lay between the germline ends. Germline V CDR1 and CDR2: KGHSH, LQKENI. The CDR3 has 17 residues. DNA for the CDR3: TGTGCCAGCTCACCTTATCAGGGGAATAGATTTAATTCACCCCTCCACTTT. Protein product: CASSPYQGNRFNSPLHF.

This chain uses TRBV14 with TRBJ1-2, with 7 positions matching TRBD1. The V gene end was trimmed by 5 bases and the J gene end by 1 base; junction bases not matched to a gene: 4. The CDR3 consists of 14 residues. CDR1 SGHDN and CDR2 FVKESK come from the germline V gene. The DNA for the CDR3 is TGTGCCAGCAGCACGACAGGGAATAACTATGGCTACACCTTC. It specifies CASSTTGNNYGYTF.

A remark on this clone: At one end the junction does not follow the germline gene, possibly because of a read error. V is TRBV25-1 and J is TRBJ1-2; 8 bases are shared with TRBD1. The CDR3 spans 14 residues. Germline V CDR1 and CDR2: MGHDK, SYGVNS. The CDR3 bases are TGTGCCAGCAGTGAATCAACGGACAGGGACGGTGGAGCCTTC. The encoded protein is CASSESTDRDGGAF.

This clone was counted only a few times. This chain joins TRBV30 and TRBJ1-6; 8 bases fit TRBD1. The V gene end was trimmed by 7 bases and the J gene end by 10 bases; junction bases not matched to a gene: 15. The CDR3 length is 15 residues. CDR1 GTSNPN and CDR2 SVGIG come from the germline V gene (reference sequence). CDR3 in amino acids: CASTGETGAGSPLHF. CDR3 DNA sequence: TGTGCCTCGACCGGTGAGACAGGGGCTGGATCACCCCTCCACTTT.

This chain connects TRBV15 to TRBJ2-5, with TRBD1 matching over 9 bases. J lost 4 bases, V lost 3 bases, and 9 bases had no gene match. Germline values: CDR1 LNHNV, CDR2 YYDKDF (reference sequence). The CDR3 is made up of 16 amino acids. CDR3 sequence (DNA): TGTGCCACCAGCAGGTTGGGACAGGGAGGAGGAGAGACCCAGTACTTC. Translated, it gives CATSRLGQGGGETQYF. Using reference TRBV15 and TRBJ2-5 for the parts outside the CDR3, the full variable domain is DAMVIQNPRYQVTQFGKPVTLSCSQTLNHNVMYWYQQKSSQAPKLLFHYYDKDFNNEADTPDNFQSRRPNTSFCFLDIRSPGLGDTAMYLCATSRLGQGGGETQYFGPGTRLLVL.

This clone has just one count. V gene TRBV29-1 combines with J gene TRBJ2-5; the match to TRBD1 covers 10 bases. The CDR3 loop spans 13 amino acids. Per the germline V gene, CDR1 is SQVTM and CDR2 is ANQGSEA. V trimming: 6 bases; J trimming: 2 bases; junction bases outside the gene matches: 3. The CDR3 protein is CSVRTGGQETQYF. The CDR3 nucleotides read TGCAGCGTGCGGACAGGGGGACAAGAGACCCAGTACTTC.

The chain joins TRBV7-2 to TRBJ2-7; unclear D gene. Germline V lookup: CDR1 SGHTA, CDR2 FQGNSA. Deletions cut 3 bases from V and 3 bases from J, with 15 bases between. CDR3 length: 15 amino acids. The CDR3 loop is CASSFFGRPDYEQYF. CDR3 DNA: TGTGCCAGCAGCTTTTTCGGCAGGCCCGACTACGAGCAGTACTTC.

The chain carries TRBV11-3 and TRBJ2-7, with 7 bases identical to TRBD1. The germline CDR1 and CDR2 sequences are SGHNT and YENEEA. The CDR3 is 14 residues long. The junction had 3 bases not matched to a gene; V was cut back by 2 bases and J by 2 bases. CDR3 sequence: CASSLPGQPYEQYF. CDR3 DNA sequence: TGTGCCAGCAGCTTACCGGGACAGCCCTACGAGCAGTACTTC.

The gene calls are TRBV28 and TRBJ2-5, with D maybe TRBD1 (5 bases). V was trimmed by 2 bases and J by 5 bases, leaving 12 bases between them. Looked up from germline, CDR1 is MDHEN and CDR2 is SYDVKM. CDR3 size: 14 residues. CDR3 sequence: CASSLQGWPETQYF. The CDR3 nucleotides read TGTGCCAGCAGTTTACAGGGATGGCCCGAGACCCAGTACTTC.

The chain links TRBV11-2 to TRBJ2-7; 11 nucleotides agree with TRBD2. The V gene's germline CDR1 is SGHAT and CDR2 FQNNGV. Trimming took 3 bases from V and 5 from J; bases not matched to a gene: 9. The CDR3 sequence is 16 residues long. Here the CDR3 DNA reads TGTGCCAGCAGCTTCGGAACTAGCGGGAGTAGACACGAGCAGTACTTC. It is translated as CASSFGTSGSRHEQYF.

The rearrangement joins TRBV28 to TRBJ2-3; 16 bases agree with TRBD2. With 4 bases clipped from V and 3 bases from J, the junction kept 13 bases outside the gene matches. This CDR3 region has 20 residues. Germline CDR1 reads MDHEN; CDR2 reads SYDVKM. The CDR3 sequence is CASSSPAGTSGRADTDTQYF. In DNA, the CDR3 is TGTGCCAGCAGTTCCCCAGCCGGGACTAGCGGGAGGGCCGATACAGATACGCAGTATTTT.

The chain carries TRBV29-1 and TRBJ1-2, with 8 positions matching TRBD1. Unmatched junction bases numbered 3, after V lost 6 bases and J lost 3 bases. The CDR3 has 12 amino acids. Germline V lookup: CDR1 SQVTM, CDR2 ANQGSEA. CDR3 sequence reads: CSVETGDYGYTF. For the CDR3, the DNA is TGCAGCGTGGAGACAGGGGACTATGGCTACACCTTC.

The chain couples TRBV7-9 to TRBJ2-7; no clear D. The CDR3 length is 15 residues. Trimming shortened V by 3 bases and J by 3 bases, and 15 bases separated the two germline ends. Germline loops: CDR1 SEHNR, CDR2 FQNEAQ (reference sequence). As DNA, the CDR3 is TGTGCCAGCAGCTTTAGCCCTTATTCCGACTACGAGCAGTACTTC. It yields the protein CASSFSPYSDYEQYF.

This chain connects TRBV4-1 to TRBJ2-3; D perhaps matches TRBD2 (6 bases). The germline V gene has CDR1 MGHRA and CDR2 YSYEKL. The CDR3 is 18 residues long. V was clipped by 6 bases and J by 2 bases, with 24 bases between them. The CDR3 here is CASRQTPLAPYTTDTQYF. The CDR3 DNA follows: TGCGCCAGCAGACAGACCCCACTAGCCCCTTATACCACAGATACGCAGTATTTT.

This chain connects TRBV5-1 to TRBJ1-1, with 8 bases aligning to TRBD1. CDR1 and CDR2 (germline): SGHRS, YFSETQ. This CDR3 comprises 14 residues. V lost 0 bases, J lost 7 bases, and 5 bases stayed unmatched. CDR3 DNA sequence: TGCGCCAGCAGCTTGGTTCAGGGGGCCATTGAAGCTTTCTTT. Its translation is CASSLVQGAIEAFF. Using reference TRBV5-1 and TRBJ1-1 for the parts outside the CDR3, the full variable domain is KAGVTQTPRYLIKTRGQQVTLSCSPISGHRSVSWYQQTPGQGLQFLFEYFSETQRNKGNFPGRFSGRQFSNSRSEMNVSTLELGDSALYLCASSLVQGAIEAFFGQGTRLTVV.

The rearrangement uses TRBV19 and TRBJ2-7; 8 bases are a match to TRBD2. Germline CDR1 LNHDA, CDR2 SQIVND (reference sequence). Losses at the gene ends were 4 bases for V and 4 bases for J; bases not matched to a gene: 9. CDR3 length: 15 residues. The CDR3 loop is CASSKSGSGFYEQYF. CDR3 bases: TGTGCCAGTAGTAAAAGCGGGAGTGGATTTTACGAGCAGTACTTC.

V gene TRBV15 combines with J gene TRBJ1-5; D is possibly TRBD1 (5 bases). CDR1 is LNHNV, CDR2 YYDKDF, per germline (reference sequence). The V and J ends lost 0 bases and 0 bases respectively, with 6 bases between them. CDR3 length: 15 amino acids. The DNA of the CDR3 is TGTGCCACCAGCAGAGATAGGGGTAGCAATCAGCCCCAGCATTTT. It codes for CATSRDRGSNQPQHF.

The chain joins TRBV6-5 to TRBJ2-5; 9 bases are shared with TRBD1. Germline loops: CDR1 MNHEY, CDR2 SVGAGI. CDR3 size: 14 residues. After removal of 6 bases from V and 5 bases from J, the junction contained 7 bases not matched to a gene. The CDR3 DNA reads as TGTGCCAGCAGAAATACAGGGGGCCGGGAGACCCAGTACTTC. This translates into CASRNTGGRETQYF.

V is TRBV25-1 and J is TRBJ2-7, with a possible D match to TRBD1 (5 bases). V was pared by 3 bases and J by 12 bases, with 12 bases between. CDR3 length: 11 residues. The germline V gene encodes CDR1 MGHDK and CDR2 SYGVNS. CDR3 protein: CASSEGWGWYF. The CDR3 region has the DNA TGTGCCAGCAGTGAGGGGTGGGGCTGGTACTTC.

The J gene is TRBJ1-1, the V gene TRBV10-1, with unresolved D. V shed 4 bases and J shed 1 base, with 7 bases lying between them. The CDR3 consists of 13 residues. Per germline, CDR1 WNHNN and CDR2 SYGVQD (reference sequence). The CDR3 protein is CASSVGRNTEAFF. The DNA of the CDR3 is TGCGCCAGCAGTGTTGGCAGGAACACTGAAGCTTTCTTT.

The V call is TRBV6-5, the J call TRBJ2-7; D unresolved. The CDR3 sequence is 12 residues long. V lost 5 bases and J 2 bases, leaving 7 bases between the germline ends. In germline, CDR1 is MNHEY, CDR2 SVGAGI. The CDR3, as DNA: TGTGCCAGCAGTCCAGCGCCCTACGAGCAGTACTTC. Translation gives CASSPAPYEQYF.

The chain couples TRBV27 to TRBJ2-3; 7 positions match TRBD1. Germline lookup yields CDR1 MNHEY and CDR2 SMNVEV (reference sequence). Trimming took 4 bases from V and 1 from J; bases not matched to a gene: 2. The CDR3 totals 14 residues. CDR3 loop: CASSSGQGTDTQYF. The CDR3 coding sequence is TGTGCCAGCAGTTCAGGACAGGGCACAGATACGCAGTATTTT.

The chain is built from TRBV25-1 and TRBJ2-7, with 9 nucleotides matching TRBD2. With 2 bases clipped from V and 5 bases from J, the junction kept 4 bases outside the gene matches. The germline V gene encodes CDR1 MGHDK and CDR2 SYGVNS. This CDR3 contains 14 residues. CDR3 region: CASSEAAGGDEQYF. CDR3 in DNA: TGTGCCAGCAGTGAAGCAGCGGGAGGCGACGAGCAGTACTTC.